The present entry profiles one T cell receptor (beta chain) with its context. Its antigen is not identified. It was with a sample-barcoded 5' primer and a J-beta primer mix that a second PCR of about 6 to 12 cycles was run. Through a template-switch adaptor with 12 random nucleotides, each cDNA molecule received a tag. TCRdb redid the calling of the 5' RACE reads with MiXCR, one entry per CDR3 protein. The repertoire holds some 900,000 distinct CDR3 sequences, roughly 50% seen once, with 13% in the top ten. Russia was home to the donors, healthy Caucasian individuals aged roughly 6 to 90. Drawing of peripheral blood yielded approximately 10 milliliters from each donor. The source of the sample is a study of blood T cells in healthy people across ages. Germline loops: CDR1 SGHTS, CDR2 YDEGEE. V lost 0 bases and J 10 bases, leaving 9 bases between the germline ends. The CDR3 length is 12 residues. Study-wide points: Compared with aged donors, long-lived donors showed fewer expanded clones, suggesting selection.

This chain links TRBV5-8 with TRBJ2-3, with D unclear. The receptor's source is a man between 25 and 39 years old in good health. The sample was blood. In DNA form, the CDR3 reads TGTGCCAGCAGCTTGGATCAGCTCGCGCAGTATTTT. Amino acid sequence: CASSLDQLAQYF.